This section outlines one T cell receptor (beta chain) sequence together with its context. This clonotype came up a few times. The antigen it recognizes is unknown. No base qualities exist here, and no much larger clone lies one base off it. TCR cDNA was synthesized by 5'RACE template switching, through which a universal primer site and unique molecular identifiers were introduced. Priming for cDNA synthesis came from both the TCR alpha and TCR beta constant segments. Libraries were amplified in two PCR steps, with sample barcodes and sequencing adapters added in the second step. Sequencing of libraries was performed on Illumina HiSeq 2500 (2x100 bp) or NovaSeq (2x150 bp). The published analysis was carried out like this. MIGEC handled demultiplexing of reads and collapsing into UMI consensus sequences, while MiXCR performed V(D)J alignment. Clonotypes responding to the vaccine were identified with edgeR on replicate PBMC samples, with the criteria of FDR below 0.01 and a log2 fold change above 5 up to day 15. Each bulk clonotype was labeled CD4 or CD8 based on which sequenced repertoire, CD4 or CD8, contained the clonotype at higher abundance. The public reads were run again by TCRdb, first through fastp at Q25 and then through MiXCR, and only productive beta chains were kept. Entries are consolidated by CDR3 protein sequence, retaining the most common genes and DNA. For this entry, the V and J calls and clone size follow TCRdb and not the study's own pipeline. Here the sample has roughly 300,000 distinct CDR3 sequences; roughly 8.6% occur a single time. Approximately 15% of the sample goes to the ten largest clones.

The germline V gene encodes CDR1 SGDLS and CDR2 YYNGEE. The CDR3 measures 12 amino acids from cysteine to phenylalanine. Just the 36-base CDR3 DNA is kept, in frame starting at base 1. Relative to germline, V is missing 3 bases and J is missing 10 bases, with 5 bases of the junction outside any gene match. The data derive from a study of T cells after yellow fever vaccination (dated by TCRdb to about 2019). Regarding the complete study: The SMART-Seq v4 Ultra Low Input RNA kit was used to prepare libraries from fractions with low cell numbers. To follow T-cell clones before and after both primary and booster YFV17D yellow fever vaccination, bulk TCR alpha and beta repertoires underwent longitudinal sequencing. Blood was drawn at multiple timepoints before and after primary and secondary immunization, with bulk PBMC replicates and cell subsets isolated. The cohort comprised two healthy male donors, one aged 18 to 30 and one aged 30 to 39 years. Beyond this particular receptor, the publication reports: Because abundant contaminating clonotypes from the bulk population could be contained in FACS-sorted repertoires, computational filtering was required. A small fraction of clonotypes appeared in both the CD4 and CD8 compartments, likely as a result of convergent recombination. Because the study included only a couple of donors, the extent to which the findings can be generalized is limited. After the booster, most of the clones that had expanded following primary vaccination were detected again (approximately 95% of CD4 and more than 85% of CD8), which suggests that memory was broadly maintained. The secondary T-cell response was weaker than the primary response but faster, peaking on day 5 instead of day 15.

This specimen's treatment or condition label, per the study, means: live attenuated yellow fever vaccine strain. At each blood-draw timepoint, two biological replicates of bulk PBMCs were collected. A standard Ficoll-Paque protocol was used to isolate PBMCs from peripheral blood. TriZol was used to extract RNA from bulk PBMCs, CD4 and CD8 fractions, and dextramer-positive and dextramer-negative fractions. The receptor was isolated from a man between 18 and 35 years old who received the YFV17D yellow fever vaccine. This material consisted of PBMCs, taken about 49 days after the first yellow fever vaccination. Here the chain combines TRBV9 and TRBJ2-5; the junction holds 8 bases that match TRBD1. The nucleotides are TGTGCCAGCAGCGCCGGACAGGGCCTCCAGTACTTC. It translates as CASSAGQGLQYF. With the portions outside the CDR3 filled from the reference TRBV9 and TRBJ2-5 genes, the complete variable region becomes DSGVTQTPKHLITATGQRVTLRCSPRSGDLSVYWYQQSLDQGLQFLIQYYNGEERAKGNILERFSAQQFPDLHSELNLSSLELGDSALYFCASSAGQGLQYFGPGTRLLVL.